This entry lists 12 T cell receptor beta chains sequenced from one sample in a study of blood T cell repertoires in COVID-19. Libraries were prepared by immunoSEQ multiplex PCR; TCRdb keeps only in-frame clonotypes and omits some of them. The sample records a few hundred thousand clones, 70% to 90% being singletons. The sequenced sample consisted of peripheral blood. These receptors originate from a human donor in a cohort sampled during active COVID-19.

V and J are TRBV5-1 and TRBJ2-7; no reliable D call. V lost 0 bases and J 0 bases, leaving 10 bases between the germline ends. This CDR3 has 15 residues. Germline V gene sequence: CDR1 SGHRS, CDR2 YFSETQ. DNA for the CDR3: TGCGCCAGCAGCTTGGGAGTTATTAGCTCCTACGAGCAGTACTTC. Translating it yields CASSLGVISSYEQYF.

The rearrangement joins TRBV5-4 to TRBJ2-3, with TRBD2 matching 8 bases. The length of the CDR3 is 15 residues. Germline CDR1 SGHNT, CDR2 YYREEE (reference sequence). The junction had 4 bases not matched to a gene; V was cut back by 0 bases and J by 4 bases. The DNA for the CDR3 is TGTGCCAGCAGCTTGGACAGCGGGGGTTCAGATACGCAGTATTTT. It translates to CASSLDSGGSDTQYF.

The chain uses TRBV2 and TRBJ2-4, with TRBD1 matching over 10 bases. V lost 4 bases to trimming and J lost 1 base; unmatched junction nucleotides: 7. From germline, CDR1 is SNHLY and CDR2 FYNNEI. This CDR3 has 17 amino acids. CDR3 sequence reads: CASSVLTGGNAKNIQYF. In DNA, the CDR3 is TGTGCCAGCAGTGTCTTGACAGGGGGCAACGCCAAAAACATTCAGTACTTC. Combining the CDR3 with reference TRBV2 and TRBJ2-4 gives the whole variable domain EPEVTQTPSHQVTQMGQEVILRCVPISNHLYFYWYRQILGQKVEFLVSFYNNEISEKSEIFDDQFSVERPDGSNFTLKIRSTKLEDSAMYFCASSVLTGGNAKNIQYFGAGTRLSVL.

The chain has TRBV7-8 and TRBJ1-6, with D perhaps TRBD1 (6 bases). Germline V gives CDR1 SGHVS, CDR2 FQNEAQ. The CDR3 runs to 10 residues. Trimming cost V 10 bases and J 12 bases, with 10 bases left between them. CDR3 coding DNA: TGTGCCACCTTACAGGGACCCCTCCACTTT. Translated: CATLQGPLHF.

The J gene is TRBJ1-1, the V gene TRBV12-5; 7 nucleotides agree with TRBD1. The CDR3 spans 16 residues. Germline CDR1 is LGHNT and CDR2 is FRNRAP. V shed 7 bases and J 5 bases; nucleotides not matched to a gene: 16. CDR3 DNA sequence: TGTGCTAGTGCCCTCCCCCGACAGGGCGTTAGGACTGAAGCTTTCTTT. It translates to CASALPRQGVRTEAFF.

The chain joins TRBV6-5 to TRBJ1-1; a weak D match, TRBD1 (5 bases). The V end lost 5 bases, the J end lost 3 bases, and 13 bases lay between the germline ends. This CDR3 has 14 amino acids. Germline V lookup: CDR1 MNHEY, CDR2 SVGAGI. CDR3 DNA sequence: TGTGCCAGCAGTCCTGGGGGGGGGTACACTGAAGCTTTCTTT. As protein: CASSPGGGYTEAFF.

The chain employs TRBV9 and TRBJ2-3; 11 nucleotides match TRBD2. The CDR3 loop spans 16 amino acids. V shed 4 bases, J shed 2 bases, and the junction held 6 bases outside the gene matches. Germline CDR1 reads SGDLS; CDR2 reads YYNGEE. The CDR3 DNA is TGTGCCAGCAGCTTCCGACTAGCGGGGTCCACAGATACGCAGTATTTT. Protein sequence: CASSFRLAGSTDTQYF.

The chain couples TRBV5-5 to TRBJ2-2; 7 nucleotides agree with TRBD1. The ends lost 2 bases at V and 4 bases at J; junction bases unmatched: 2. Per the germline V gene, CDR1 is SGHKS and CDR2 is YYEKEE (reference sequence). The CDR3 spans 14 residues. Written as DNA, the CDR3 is TGTGCCAGCAGCTTCGACAGGGTCACCGGGGAGCTGTTTTTT. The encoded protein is CASSFDRVTGELFF. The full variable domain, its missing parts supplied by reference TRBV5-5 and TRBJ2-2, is DAGVTQSPTHLIKTRGQQVTLRCSPISGHKSVSWYQQVLGQGPQFIFQYYEKEERGRGNFPDRFSARQFPNYSSELNVNALLLGDSALYLCASSFDRVTGELFFGEGSRLTVL.

The CDR3 protein is CATSRESLYNEQFF. Here the CDR3 DNA reads TGTGCCACCAGCAGGGAATCCCTCTACAATGAGCAGTTCTTC. This chain joins TRBV24-1 and TRBJ2-1, with D possibly being TRBD1 (5 bases). Germline V gives CDR1 KGHDR, CDR2 SFDVKD. The CDR3 sequence is 14 residues long. The V gene lost 7 bases and the J gene lost 3 bases, with 12 bases spanning the gap.

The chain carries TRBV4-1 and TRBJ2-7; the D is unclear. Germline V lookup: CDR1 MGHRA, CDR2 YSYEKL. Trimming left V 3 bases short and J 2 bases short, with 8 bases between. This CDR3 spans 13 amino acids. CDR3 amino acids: CASSQARAYEQYF. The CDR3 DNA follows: TGCGCCAGCAGCCAGGCCCGGGCCTACGAGCAGTACTTC.

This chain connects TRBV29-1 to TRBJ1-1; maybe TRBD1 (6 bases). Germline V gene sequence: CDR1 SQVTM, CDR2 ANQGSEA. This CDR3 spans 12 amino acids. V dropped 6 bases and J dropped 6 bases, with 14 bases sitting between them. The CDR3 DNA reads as TGCAGCGTACAGGGTCGGCGCCCTGAAGCTTTCTTT. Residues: CSVQGRRPEAFF.

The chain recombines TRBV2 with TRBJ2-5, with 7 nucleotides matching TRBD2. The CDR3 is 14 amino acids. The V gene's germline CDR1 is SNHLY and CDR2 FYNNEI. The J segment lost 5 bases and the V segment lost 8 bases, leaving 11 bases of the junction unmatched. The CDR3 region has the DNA TGTGCCAGCGGGGCGGGGGTGCCGGGGGAGACCCAGTACTTC. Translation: CASGAGVPGETQYF.